These 32 T cell receptor beta chains were all obtained from the same sample, sequenced in a study of blood T cell repertoires in COVID-19. Assay used: immunoSEQ multiplex PCR; TCRdb lists only in-frame clones, some missing. The repertoire includes about 320,000 clones, around nine tenths of them detected once, and roughly 2.5% sits in the top ten. Sequencing was carried out using PBMCs or T cells enriched from blood (not recorded which). The source is a man in his fifties or sixties who had recovered from COVID-19.

This rearrangement joins TRBV24-1 to TRBJ1-5; TRBD1 agrees at 8 bases. The CDR3 has 14 amino acids. Germline trimming cut 11 bases from V and 1 base from J; bases unmatched to any gene: 6. Germline lookup yields CDR1 KGHDR and CDR2 SFDVKD. The CDR3 bases are TGTGCCATCTGGACAGGGATAAGCAATCAGCCCCAGCATTTT. This gives the protein CAIWTGISNQPQHF.

This chain connects TRBV7-3 to TRBJ1-2; D gene ambiguous. The CDR3 contains 13 residues. V dropped 2 bases and J dropped 3 bases, with 7 bases sitting between them. CDR1 and CDR2 from the germline V gene are SGHTA and FQGTGA. The CDR3 loop reads CASSLPGDYGYTF. The CDR3 nucleotides read TGTGCCAGCAGCTTACCCGGGGACTATGGCTACACCTTC.

On this clone itself: Additional DNA sequences in this sample encode the identical CDR3. This chain links TRBV9 with TRBJ1-1; D not resolved. Germline V gene lookup returns CDR1 SGDLS and CDR2 YYNGEE. This CDR3 contains 13 residues. With 2 bases removed from V and 2 bases from J, the gap between germline ends came to 7 bases. CDR3 region: CASSVTVNTEAFF. CDR3 DNA: TGTGCCAGCAGCGTCACAGTAAACACTGAAGCTTTCTTT.

The gene calls are TRBV5-4 and TRBJ2-5, with 7 bases lining up with TRBD2. The CDR3 is made up of 16 amino acids. CDR1 is SGHNT, CDR2 YYREEE, per germline (reference sequence). The ends lost 3 bases at V and 5 bases at J; junction bases unmatched: 13. CDR3 nucleotides: TGTGCCAGCAGCTCGGCTGGGGCGGGAGTAAGGGAGACCCAGTACTTC. As protein: CASSSAGAGVRETQYF.

As for this clone: The identical CDR3 is also encoded by other nucleotide sequences in the sample. The rearrangement joins TRBV7-9 to TRBJ1-2; D uncertain. This CDR3 has 11 amino acids. Trimming stripped 5 bases from V and 6 bases from J, with 7 bases between. Germline V gene data show CDR1 as SEHNR and CDR2 as FQNEAQ (reference sequence). The CDR3 DNA is TGTGCCAGCAGCCTCACTGATGGCTACACCTTC. It specifies CASSLTDGYTF.

This clone was recorded only once. This chain joins TRBV6-5 and TRBJ1-5, with D perhaps matching TRBD1 (5 bases). This CDR3 is built from 14 residues. The V gene's germline CDR1 is MNHEY and CDR2 SVGAGI. V gave up 6 bases and J gave up 9 bases, with 18 bases separating them. CDR3 sequence reads: CASSRGTGMGPQHF. The CDR3 nucleotides are TGTGCCAGCAGCCGCGGGACGGGGATGGGGCCCCAGCATTTT.

This clone appeared a single time. This chain joins TRBV9 and TRBJ2-1; TRBD2 agrees at 7 bases. This CDR3 is built from 14 residues. In germline, CDR1 is SGDLS, CDR2 YYNGEE. Trimming took 0 bases from V and 4 from J; bases not matched to a gene: 1. The CDR3, as DNA: TGTGCCAGCAGCGTAGGGGACTATTACAATGAGCAGTTCTTC. Its protein is CASSVGDYYNEQFF.

The chain recombines TRBV15 with TRBJ2-5; TRBD2 matches at 11 bases. With V trimmed by 3 bases and J by 9 bases, 6 bases remained unmatched. This CDR3 is built from 14 residues. In germline, CDR1 is LNHNV, CDR2 YYDKDF (reference sequence). CDR3 sequence: CATSSLAGGGSQYF. The DNA for the CDR3 is TGTGCCACCAGCAGTCTAGCGGGGGGCGGGTCCCAGTACTTC.

The chain combines TRBV12-5 with TRBJ2-7, with D maybe TRBD2 (5 bases). V lost 3 bases to trimming and J lost 6 bases, with 18 bases between them. CDR3 length: 15 residues. Germline loops: CDR1 LGHNT, CDR2 FRNRAP. DNA for the CDR3: TGTGCTAGTGGTTTTGAGACTCTAGCAACTCGCGAGCAGTACTTC. Amino acid sequence: CASGFETLATREQYF.

This clone was detected only once. V and J are TRBV6-5 and TRBJ2-3; no definite D call. Germline CDR1 MNHEY, CDR2 SVGAGI. There are 11 residues in the CDR3. V shed 8 bases and J shed 1 base, with 4 bases lying between them. In DNA form, the CDR3 reads TGTGCCAGCCGAGGCACAGATACGCAGTATTTT. Translated, it gives CASRGTDTQYF.

CDR3 residues: CASSPERLALNTGELFF. The CDR3 DNA reads as TGTGCCAGCAGTCCCGAAAGACTAGCGCTAAACACCGGGGAGCTGTTTTTT. The chain is built from TRBV6-6 and TRBJ2-2, with TRBD2 matching 8 bases. The CDR3 extends over 17 amino acids. Germline V gene sequence: CDR1 MNHNY, CDR2 SVGAGI (reference sequence). The V and J ends lost 5 bases and 2 bases, in that order; junction bases with no gene match: 10.

The chain joins TRBV10-3 to TRBJ2-1, with a possible D match to TRBD1 (6 bases). In germline, CDR1 is ENHRY, CDR2 SYGVKD. Trimming removed 10 bases from V and 5 bases from J, with 9 bases in between. The CDR3 totals 11 residues. CDR3 amino acids: CATWTDNEQFF. Here the CDR3 DNA reads TGTGCCACATGGACAGACAATGAGCAGTTCTTC.

V is TRBV9 and J is TRBJ1-3; D is undetermined. The V and J ends lost 2 bases and 0 bases respectively, with 9 bases between them. Germline CDR1 is SGDLS and CDR2 is YYNGEE. This CDR3 spans 15 amino acids. The CDR3 is CASSVSGVSGNTIYF. The CDR3 DNA follows: TGTGCCAGCAGCGTTTCGGGTGTCTCTGGAAACACCATATATTTT. The full variable domain, with the rest looked up from reference TRBV9 and TRBJ1-3, is DSGVTQTPKHLITATGQRVTLRCSPRSGDLSVYWYQQSLDQGLQFLIQYYNGEERAKGNILERFSAQQFPDLHSELNLSSLELGDSALYFCASSVSGVSGNTIYFGEGSWLTVV.

This clone was picked up one time. CDR3 residues: CASGSGEQYF. CDR3 sequence (DNA): TGTGCCAGCGGCTCGGGGGAGCAGTACTTC. This sequence joins TRBV11-2 and TRBJ2-7; tentatively, D is TRBD2 (5 bases). This CDR3 spans 10 amino acids. Per germline, CDR1 SGHAT and CDR2 FQNNGV. V lost 8 bases, J lost 7 bases, and 9 bases lay in between.

This chain joins TRBV6-1 and TRBJ1-4, with D unclear. The ends were cut back, 2 bases at V and 2 bases at J, with 12 bases in the middle. The CDR3 extends over 16 amino acids. Germline lookup yields CDR1 MNHNS and CDR2 SASEGT. The CDR3 DNA is TGTGCCAGCAGTGAAATGCCGCCGGGGACTAATGAAAAACTGTTTTTT. It is translated as CASSEMPPGTNEKLFF.

With respect to this clone: At the DNA level, this CDR3 is encoded by other sequences in the same sample as well. V is TRBV5-4 and J is TRBJ2-3; D gene ambiguous. V lost 1 base and J lost 1, with 10 bases in between. The CDR3 spans 15 residues. Germline V gene sequence: CDR1 SGHNT, CDR2 YYREEE (reference sequence). CDR3 DNA sequence: TGTGCCAGCAGCTTGTCGTCTCAGGGCACAGATACGCAGTATTTT. Amino acids: CASSLSSQGTDTQYF.

The chain joins TRBV5-1 to TRBJ1-5, with D unclear. CDR3 size: 13 residues. Germline V CDR1 and CDR2: SGHRS, YFSETQ. With 1 base removed from V and 7 bases from J, the gap between germline ends came to 9 bases. The CDR3 loop is CASSLSPMQPQHF. As DNA, the CDR3 is TGCGCCAGCAGCTTGTCCCCTATGCAGCCCCAGCATTTT.

This clone was counted a few times. The DNA for the CDR3 is TGTGCCAGCAGTCCCGGACATGCAATCGGGGAAAAACTGTTTTTT. It yields the protein CASSPGHAIGEKLFF. The rearrangement joins TRBV28 to TRBJ1-4, with D perhaps TRBD1 (5 bases). Germline V lookup: CDR1 MDHEN, CDR2 SYDVKM. The germline V and J ends were trimmed by 5 bases and 8 bases, with 18 bases remaining between them. CDR3 length: 15 residues.

V usage is TRBV4-1 and J usage is TRBJ2-1; D is possibly TRBD1 (6 bases). V dropped 1 base and J dropped 4 bases, with 17 bases sitting between them. The CDR3 totals 17 residues. CDR1 MGHRA and CDR2 YSYEKL come from the germline V gene. The DNA of the CDR3 is TGCGCCAGCAGCCAAGTTTTCCGTGCAGGGGCGTACAATGAGCAGTTCTTC. It translates to CASSQVFRAGAYNEQFF.

The J gene is TRBJ2-1, the V gene TRBV28, with D perhaps matching TRBD1 (6 bases). Germline lookup yields CDR1 MDHEN and CDR2 SYDVKM. V lost 2 bases and J lost 11, with 7 bases in between. The CDR3 covers 11 residues. CDR3 nucleotide sequence: TGTGCCAGCAGTTTAGGGACAAAGCAGTTCTTC. Translating it yields CASSLGTKQFF. Complete variable domain (other parts from reference TRBV28 and TRBJ2-1): DVKVTQSSRYLVKRTGEKVFLECVQDMDHENMFWYRQDPGLGLRLIYFSYDVKMKEKGDIPEGYSVSREKKERFSLILESASTNQTSMYLCASSLGTKQFFGPGTRLTVL.

The chain links TRBV28 to TRBJ1-2; D is uncertain. The CDR3 spans 13 residues. Trimming removed 8 bases at V and 7 bases at J, with 17 bases between. In germline, CDR1 is MDHEN, CDR2 SYDVKM. The DNA of the CDR3 is TGTGCCAGCCACCCCCGTAGAGTATCTGGCTACACCTTC. The encoded protein is CASHPRRVSGYTF.

The V call is TRBV6-5, the J call TRBJ1-2; 8 bases are a match to TRBD1. V lost 8 bases, J lost 0 bases, and 8 bases stayed unmatched. CDR1 is MNHEY and CDR2 is SVGAGI in the germline V gene. This CDR3 has 15 amino acids. CDR3: CASRTGGPSNYGYTF. CDR3 DNA sequence: TGTGCCAGCCGAACAGGGGGGCCTTCTAACTATGGCTACACCTTC.

This sequence joins TRBV29-1 and TRBJ2-1; D ambiguous. Trimming took off 3 bases at V and 9 bases at J, with 12 bases between the two ends. This CDR3 region has 12 residues. Germline assignment: CDR1 SQVTM and CDR2 ANQGSEA. CDR3 in DNA: TGCAGCGTTGATGATGGGCGTGCTGAGCAGTTCTTC. It specifies CSVDDGRAEQFF.

The chain links TRBV14 to TRBJ1-6, with 7 positions matching TRBD1. The CDR3 runs 15 residues. Germline V CDR1 and CDR2: SGHDN, FVKESK. Unmatched junction bases numbered 8, after V lost 5 bases and J lost 7 bases. CDR3 sequence (DNA): TGTGCCAGCAGCTCCCGACAGGGTAGAAATTCACCCCTCCACTTT. Protein: CASSSRQGRNSPLHF.

The chain combines TRBV30 with TRBJ1-1; 8 bases are a match to TRBD1. The V gene end was trimmed by 8 bases and the J gene end by 0 bases; junction bases not matched to a gene: 5. The CDR3 consists of 13 residues. Germline values: CDR1 GTSNPN, CDR2 SVGIG (reference sequence). The CDR3 is CAATGGMNTEAFF. CDR3 nucleotides: TGTGCCGCAACAGGGGGGATGAACACTGAAGCTTTCTTT.

The chain recombines TRBV2 with TRBJ2-3; 9 bases are a match to TRBD2. Trimming removed 3 bases from V and 14 bases from J; junction bases left unmatched: 15. Germline V gives CDR1 SNHLY, CDR2 FYNNEI. This CDR3 has 15 residues. The CDR3 spells CASSDLAGNKNFPYF. In nucleotides, the CDR3 is TGTGCCAGCAGTGATCTAGCGGGGAATAAAAACTTTCCGTATTTT.

The J gene is TRBJ1-5, the V gene TRBV19; possibly TRBD1 for D (6 bases). V was trimmed by 6 bases and J by 4 bases, leaving 16 bases between them. This CDR3 spans 15 amino acids. CDR1 is LNHDA, CDR2 SQIVND, per germline (reference sequence). CDR3 DNA: TGTGCCAGTAGCGACATGGGGCAGGGGAATCAGCCCCAGCATTTT. Its translation is CASSDMGQGNQPQHF.

CDR3 residues: CASTPGQNTGELFF. CDR3 nucleotides: TGTGCCAGCACCCCGGGACAGAACACCGGGGAGCTGTTTTTT. V gene TRBV2 combines with J gene TRBJ2-2; the D gene is possibly TRBD1 (6 bases). This CDR3 is 14 amino acids long. The V gene's germline CDR1 is SNHLY and CDR2 FYNNEI. V was cut by 7 bases and J by 1 base, with 10 bases left in between. Together with reference TRBV2 and TRBJ2-2, the CDR3 gives the full variable domain: EPEVTQTPSHQVTQMGQEVILRCVPISNHLYFYWYRQILGQKVEFLVSFYNNEISEKSEIFDDQFSVERPDGSNFTLKIRSTKLEDSAMYFCASTPGQNTGELFFGEGSRLTVL.

This clone was seen once. The chain combines TRBV7-8 with TRBJ1-2; TRBD1 is a possible D gene (5 bases). The CDR3 runs to 15 residues. Trimming pared 5 bases from V and 4 bases from J, leaving 17 bases between. The V gene's germline CDR1 is SGHVS and CDR2 FQNEAQ. The CDR3 DNA sequence: TGTGCCAGCAGCCAACTATTAACCAGGGCCTATGGCTACACCTTC. Translating gives CASSQLLTRAYGYTF.

Only a few counts were recorded for this clone. V usage is TRBV7-8 and J usage is TRBJ2-1; the match to TRBD1 covers 7 bases. With V trimmed by 3 bases and J by 9 bases, 17 bases remained unmatched. CDR3 size: 17 residues. The germline gives CDR1 SGHVS, CDR2 FQNEAQ. The CDR3 DNA reads as TGTGCCAGCAGCTTCCCAACGACCGGACAGGATGATGTTGAGCAGTTCTTC. It translates to CASSFPTTGQDDVEQFF.

The chain is built from TRBV6-1 and TRBJ2-7; D perhaps matches TRBD1 (6 bases). Germline loops: CDR1 MNHNS, CDR2 SASEGT. There are 14 residues in the CDR3. V gave up 1 base and J gave up 4 bases, with 11 bases separating them. DNA for the CDR3: TGTGCCAGCAGTGAAGGAGGACAGCCATACGAGCAGTACTTC. Translating gives CASSEGGQPYEQYF.

This chain links TRBV3-1 (or the pseudogene TRBV3-2) with TRBJ1-1; D unresolved. Germline V CDR1 and CDR2: LGHDT, YNNKEL (reference sequence). V was pared by 0 bases and J by 4 bases, with 15 bases between. The CDR3 totals 16 residues. The DNA for the CDR3 is TGTGCCAGCAGCCAAGATCCGGGGATTATGGGCACTGAAGCTTTCTTT. This translates into CASSQDPGIMGTEAFF.